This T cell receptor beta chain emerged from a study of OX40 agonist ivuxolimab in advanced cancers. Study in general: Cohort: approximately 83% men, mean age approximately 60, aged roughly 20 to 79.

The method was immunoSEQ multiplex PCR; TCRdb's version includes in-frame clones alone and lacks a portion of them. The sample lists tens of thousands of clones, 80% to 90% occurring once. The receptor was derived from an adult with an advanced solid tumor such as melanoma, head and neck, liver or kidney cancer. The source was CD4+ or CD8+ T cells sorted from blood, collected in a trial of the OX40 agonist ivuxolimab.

The CDR3 DNA is TGCGCCAGCAGCCAAGATCTACGGGGGTTCACAGATACGCAGTATTTT. It yields the protein CASSQDLRGFTDTQYF. The V gene is TRBV4-3, the J gene TRBJ2-3; D is possibly TRBD2 (6 bases). CDR1 is LGHNA and CDR2 is YSLEER in the germline V gene. The CDR3 is 16 residues long. Deletions cut 0 bases from V and 2 bases from J, with 12 bases between.